This T cell receptor beta chain was obtained from a study of response to subunit inactivated influenza vaccine. Findings and caveats of the study: Authors suggested each seasonal influenza vaccination recruits few new T cells.

The CDR3 length is 12 residues. The count of this clonotype is one. Its antigen is as yet unknown. The junction departs from the called germline gene at one end, perhaps through a read error. TCRdb processed the RT-PCR reads anew with MiXCR; each CDR3 protein has one entry. The top ten hold approximately 7% of the sample, which has hundreds of thousands of distinct CDR3 sequences, more than 11% seen once. This chain joins TRBV12-3 or TRBV12-4 and TRBJ2-7; no clear D. The TCR sequence derives from a man aged 50 or older who received an inactivated influenza vaccine. Sequenced here: PBMCs from blood, sampled 14 days before vaccination. CDR3 nucleotides: TGTGCCAGCAGTTTCGAGACCTACAAGCAGTACTTC. Protein product: CASSFETYKQYF.